The 22 T cell receptor beta chains reported below all come from one sample, sequenced in a study of cytomegalovirus exposure and HLA in healthy donors. 13 Jbeta primers and 60 Vbeta primers were used for the PCR. The data were produced by immunoSEQ multiplex PCR, yet TCRdb's version contains in-frame clones alone and is incomplete. This table has some 190,000 clones, 86% appearing once. Sequencing input: PBMCs. These receptors were obtained from a woman under 40 in good health and CMV-seronegative.

V gene TRBV4-1 combines with J gene TRBJ2-5; 15 positions match TRBD2. The DNA end favors TRBJ2-7, so the J call may be wrong. This CDR3 region has 16 residues. The germline V gene has CDR1 MGHRA and CDR2 YSYEKL. DNA for the CDR3: TGCGCCAGCAGCCACCGGACTAGCGGGAGGGCGTACGAGCAGTACTTC. Translated: CASSHRTSGRAYEQYF.

This chain uses TRBV10-3 with TRBJ2-1; 11 positions match TRBD2. The CDR3 runs to 16 residues. CDR1 ENHRY and CDR2 SYGVKD come from the germline V gene. V lost 4 bases and J lost 4; bases outside the gene matches: 6. CDR3 protein: CAISGVAGGRYNEQFF. The CDR3 DNA sequence: TGTGCCATCAGTGGGGTAGCGGGGGGGCGGTACAATGAGCAGTTCTTC.

V is TRBV2 and J is TRBJ1-5; TRBD1 agrees at 7 bases. CDR1 and CDR2 from the germline V gene are SNHLY and FYNNEI. J was trimmed by 4 bases and V by 4 bases; bases with no gene match: 7. The CDR3 runs 15 residues. CDR3 in amino acids: CASSGEGGRNQPQHF. The DNA of the CDR3 is TGTGCCAGCAGTGGAGAAGGGGGCAGGAATCAGCCCCAGCATTTT.

V gene TRBV19 combines with J gene TRBJ2-2; the match to TRBD2 covers 15 bases. Germline V gene lookup returns CDR1 LNHDA and CDR2 SQIVND (reference sequence). This CDR3 comprises 17 residues. Losses at the gene ends were 11 bases for V and 1 base for J; bases not matched to a gene: 8. The CDR3 is CASLGTSGRRNTGELFF. In DNA, the CDR3 is TGTGCCTCGCTCGGGACTAGCGGGAGGCGGAACACCGGGGAGCTGTTTTTT.

The chain carries TRBV28 and TRBJ2-7; a weak D match, TRBD1 (5 bases). V lost 8 bases, J lost 7 bases, and 18 bases lay in between. This CDR3 contains 13 residues. Germline CDR1 MDHEN, CDR2 SYDVKM. The CDR3 bases are TGTGCCAGCCGCCAGGCAGGGCAGGATGAGCAGTACTTC. Translated, it gives CASRQAGQDEQYF.

The rearrangement joins TRBV4-2 to TRBJ2-5, with 7 positions matching TRBD2. Germline trimming cut 1 base from V and 5 bases from J; bases unmatched to any gene: 10. The CDR3 sequence is 16 residues long. Germline V CDR1 and CDR2: LGHNA, YNFKEQ. CDR3 coding DNA: TGTGCCAGCAGCCAAGCCAGCGGGGCTCCGGAGGAGACCCAGTACTTC. Encoded protein: CASSQASGAPEETQYF.

The gene calls are TRBV2 and TRBJ2-1, with a tentative D call TRBD1 (5 bases). V shed 2 bases and J shed 8 bases, with 16 bases lying between them. In germline, CDR1 is SNHLY, CDR2 FYNNEI. The CDR3 totals 15 residues. CDR3 region: CASSERRGNGDEQFF. The CDR3 DNA follows: TGTGCCAGCAGTGAAAGAAGGGGAAACGGCGATGAGCAGTTCTTC.

This sequence joins TRBV6-5 and TRBJ2-1; 10 bases are shared with TRBD2. The CDR3 totals 16 residues. V was pared by 4 bases and J by 3 bases, with 6 bases of the junction left unmatched. CDR1 is MNHEY, CDR2 SVGAGI, per germline. The CDR3 loop reads CASSLSSGSFYNEQFF. The CDR3 region has the DNA TGTGCCAGCAGTTTATCTAGCGGGAGCTTCTACAATGAGCAGTTCTTC.

V is TRBV6-5 and J is TRBJ1-2; D remains ambiguous. The CDR3 has 13 residues. Germline V gene lookup returns CDR1 MNHEY and CDR2 SVGAGI. V was shortened by 6 bases and J by 2 bases, with 10 bases between the two germline ends. This CDR3 is CASSIRLNYGYTF. The CDR3 DNA reads as TGTGCCAGCAGCATCAGGTTAAACTATGGCTACACCTTC.

The chain recombines TRBV5-1 with TRBJ2-5; TRBD1 matches at 7 bases. The length of the CDR3 is 14 residues. In germline, CDR1 is SGHRS, CDR2 YFSETQ. After removal of 2 bases from V and 2 bases from J, the junction contained 3 bases not matched to a gene. The DNA of the CDR3 is TGCGCCAGCAGCTTTGACAGGGTACAAGAGACCCAGTACTTC. Its translation is CASSFDRVQETQYF.

The chain recombines TRBV13 with TRBJ2-6; D possibly corresponds to TRBD1 (6 bases). V was pared by 0 bases and J by 0 bases, with 15 bases between. This CDR3 comprises 19 residues. Germline CDR1 and CDR2: PRHDT and FYEKMQ (reference sequence). Written as DNA, the CDR3 is TGTGCCAGCAGCTTAGGGTCGAGACAGGTTATCTCTGGGGCCAACGTCCTGACTTTC. Translating it yields CASSLGSRQVISGANVLTF.

The chain joins TRBV2 to TRBJ2-5; a possible D gene is TRBD2 (5 bases). Trimming stripped 5 bases from V and 1 base from J, with 11 bases between. The length of the CDR3 is 14 residues. CDR1 SNHLY and CDR2 FYNNEI come from the germline V gene. The CDR3 reads CASSRLTPQETQYF. CDR3 nucleotide sequence: TGTGCCAGCAGTCGACTAACTCCCCAAGAGACCCAGTACTTC.

The chain is built from TRBV28 and TRBJ2-7; 10 bases line up with TRBD1. The germline CDR1 and CDR2 sequences are MDHEN and SYDVKM. This CDR3 spans 18 amino acids. The ends lost 9 bases at V and 0 bases at J; junction bases unmatched: 17. The CDR3, as DNA: TGTGCCAGTCAGAGTTCTGGACAGGGGGGACCTTACTCCTACGAGCAGTACTTC. Translating it yields CASQSSGQGGPYSYEQYF.

The J gene is TRBJ1-4, the V gene TRBV7-8, with D possibly TRBD1 on 6 matching bases. V dropped 5 bases and J dropped 8 bases, with 18 bases sitting between them. This CDR3 is 15 amino acids long. Germline CDR1 and CDR2: SGHVS and FQNEAQ. The CDR3 spells CASSPIETGLEKLFF. The CDR3 coding sequence is TGTGCCAGCAGCCCAATTGAGACAGGTTTAGAAAAACTGTTTTTT.

The rearrangement links TRBV29-1 to TRBJ1-1; TRBD1 aligns across 7 bases. CDR1 is SQVTM, CDR2 ANQGSEA, per germline. This CDR3 comprises 14 residues. The V gene end was trimmed by 6 bases and the J gene end by 2 bases; junction bases not matched to a gene: 9. CDR3 in DNA: TGCAGCGTCCGACACAGGGGAGAAAACACTGAAGCTTTCTTT. Its translation: CSVRHRGENTEAFF.

The chain is built from TRBV14 and TRBJ2-7, with TRBD2 matching over 14 bases. Germline CDR1 and CDR2: SGHDN and FVKESK. The CDR3 is 19 amino acids. The trim removed 4 bases at V and 6 bases at J, leaving 17 bases unmatched. The CDR3 spells CASSLLTLGLAGEPPEQYF. CDR3 coding DNA: TGTGCCAGCAGCCTTCTGACCCTGGGACTAGCGGGAGAGCCTCCCGAGCAGTACTTC. Based on the CDR3 plus reference TRBV14 and TRBJ2-7, the full variable domain is EAGVTQFPSHSVIEKGQTVTLRCDPISGHDNLYWYRRVMGKEIKFLLHFVKESKQDESGMPNNRFLAERTGGTYSTLKVQPAELEDSGVYFCASSLLTLGLAGEPPEQYFGPGTRLTVT.

V usage is TRBV6-5 and J usage is TRBJ2-5, with 10 positions matching TRBD2. With V trimmed by 6 bases and J by 7 bases, 11 bases remained unmatched. The germline V gene encodes CDR1 MNHEY and CDR2 SVGAGI. The CDR3 is 15 amino acids. The CDR3 here is CASSRMGLATGTQYF. The CDR3 nucleotides are TGTGCCAGCAGCCGGATGGGACTAGCGACCGGGACCCAGTACTTC.

The J gene is TRBJ1-1, the V gene TRBV7-2, with D possibly being TRBD1 (5 bases). V gave up 5 bases and J gave up 1 base, with 8 bases separating them. Germline lookup yields CDR1 SGHTA and CDR2 FQGNSA. CDR3 size: 13 residues. The DNA of the CDR3 is TGTGCCAGCAGCCGGGGGGGGAACACTGAAGCTTTCTTT. It codes for CASSRGGNTEAFF.

The CDR3 DNA follows: TGTGCCAGCAAAAGCGGGAATTGGGACACTGAAGCTTTCTTT. Translation: CASKSGNWDTEAFF. The rearrangement links TRBV6-1 to TRBJ1-1; D unresolved. This CDR3 spans 14 amino acids. The germline gives CDR1 MNHNS, CDR2 SASEGT. Trimming stripped 7 bases from V and 3 bases from J, with 15 bases between.

The chain employs TRBV6-5 and TRBJ2-7, with D possibly being TRBD1 (6 bases). The V gene lost 1 base and the J gene lost 7 bases, with 11 bases spanning the gap. The CDR3 covers 13 residues. Germline V gives CDR1 MNHEY, CDR2 SVGAGI. The CDR3 bases are TGTGCCAGCAGTTACTTATCAGGGGATGAGCAGTACTTC. This codes for CASSYLSGDEQYF.

V usage is TRBV5-1 and J usage is TRBJ2-7, with D tentatively TRBD2 (6 bases). V lost 0 bases and J 6 bases, leaving 13 bases between the germline ends. There are 14 residues in the CDR3. Germline V gives CDR1 SGHRS, CDR2 YFSETQ. CDR3 sequence reads: CASSLVEGAGEQYF. The DNA for the CDR3 is TGCGCCAGCAGCTTGGTAGAGGGAGCGGGCGAGCAGTACTTC.

The chain carries TRBV27 and TRBJ2-6, with TRBD1 identical over 8 bases. The CDR3 extends over 16 amino acids. The J segment lost 4 bases and the V segment lost 4 bases, leaving 6 bases of the junction unmatched. Per the germline V gene, CDR1 is MNHEY and CDR2 is SMNVEV (reference sequence). Written as DNA, the CDR3 is TGTGCCAGCAGTTCAGGGGGCGCATCAGGGGCCAACGTCCTGACTTTC. This encodes CASSSGGASGANVLTF.